This T cell receptor (beta chain) is from a study of metastatic and nonmetastatic thyroid tumors. Study as a whole: For malignant and benign thyroid patients, tumor or nodule tissue and blood were the sources whose repertoires were compared. Whole-study findings and limits: In both blood and tumor samples, TCR beta diversity was reported significantly higher for malignant than benign nodules.

Germline-derived CDR1 and CDR2 are LGHNA and YSLEER. The CDR3 contains 15 residues. Thyroid surgery had not been preceded by any treatment in any patient. TCRdb re-analyzed the PCR reads using MiXCR. The sample carries about 30,000 clones, less than 25% recorded once. This clone was seen many times. Its target is not known. A much larger clone lies one base from this, so it may be a read error. This chain connects TRBV4-3 to TRBJ2-7, with a possible D match to TRBD1 (6 bases). The sample taken for sequencing was blood. This receptor was obtained from a female donor with papillary thyroid cancer or a benign thyroid nodule (not recorded which). Some clones in this sample may be carry-over from other donors' samples. The CDR3 bases are TGCGCCAGCAGCCAAGGTCGGGACAACTCCTACGAGCAGCACTTC. As protein: CASSQGRDNSYEQHF.